This note documents a single T cell receptor beta chain sequence. Its antigen is not identified. The sample comes from a study of Ad26.COV2.S vaccination and SARS-CoV-2 variants. Study outcomes and limitations: There was reportedly substantial breadth in spike-specific CD8+ and CD4+ T cell responses after vaccination. The TCR breadth and depth analyses may have produced an underestimate of total T cell responses.

Treatment reported: some 19 received Ad26.COV2.S at low or high dose, single or two shots; several received placebo; per-sample allocation not given. At day 63 after the first vaccine or placebo injection, samples were drawn. This adult donor, from Boston, was 18-55 years old. Clones were sequenced by immunoSEQ multiplex PCR, and TCRdb holds only the in-frame ones, with some missing. The sample includes 200,000 to 250,000 clones, approximately 87% seen only once; the top ten take about 10%. This TCR came from a person between 18 and 65 years old who received the Ad26.COV2.S COVID-19 vaccine or a placebo. The sequences come from peripheral blood, collected in a trial of Ad26.COV2.S vaccine versus placebo.

For the CDR3, the DNA is TGTGCCAGCTCACGCCCGGGACAGGGGCAACTCGAGCAGTACTTC. Protein: CASSRPGQGQLEQYF. V usage is TRBV18 and J usage is TRBJ2-7; 10 bases line up with TRBD1. This CDR3 comprises 15 residues. In germline, CDR1 is KGHSH, CDR2 LQKENI. J lost 6 bases, V lost 4 bases, and 9 bases had no gene match.